This T cell receptor (beta chain) came from a study of T cell responses to AZD1222 COVID-19 vaccine. Across the study: Both about-4-week and about-12-week second-dose recipients were combined. Study-level points and caveats: Nearly half of spike-specific TCRs reportedly go after variant regions that carry no mutations. Two doses of AZD1222 preceded a rise in Spike-specific TCR breadth and depth. Clonal diversity may have been underestimated, and the donors were mostly white British, with more females than males.

V shed 5 bases and J shed 4 bases, with 8 bases lying between them. CDR1 MNHEY and CDR2 SMNVEV come from the germline V gene (reference sequence). The CDR3 is 12 residues long. TCRdb's table, derived via immunoSEQ multiplex PCR, lists solely in-frame clones and lacks some. The table has approximately 76,000 clones, approximately 89% seen once. Regarding this clone: Its target is unknown.

The V call is TRBV27, the J call TRBJ1-1; D is possibly TRBD1 (6 bases). Sequences were derived from peripheral blood, sampled on day 0 of AZD1222 vaccination. This receptor was obtained from an adult in good health. Here the CDR3 reads CASSIQGTEAFF. The CDR3 DNA is TGTGCCAGCAGTATACAGGGCACTGAAGCTTTCTTT.